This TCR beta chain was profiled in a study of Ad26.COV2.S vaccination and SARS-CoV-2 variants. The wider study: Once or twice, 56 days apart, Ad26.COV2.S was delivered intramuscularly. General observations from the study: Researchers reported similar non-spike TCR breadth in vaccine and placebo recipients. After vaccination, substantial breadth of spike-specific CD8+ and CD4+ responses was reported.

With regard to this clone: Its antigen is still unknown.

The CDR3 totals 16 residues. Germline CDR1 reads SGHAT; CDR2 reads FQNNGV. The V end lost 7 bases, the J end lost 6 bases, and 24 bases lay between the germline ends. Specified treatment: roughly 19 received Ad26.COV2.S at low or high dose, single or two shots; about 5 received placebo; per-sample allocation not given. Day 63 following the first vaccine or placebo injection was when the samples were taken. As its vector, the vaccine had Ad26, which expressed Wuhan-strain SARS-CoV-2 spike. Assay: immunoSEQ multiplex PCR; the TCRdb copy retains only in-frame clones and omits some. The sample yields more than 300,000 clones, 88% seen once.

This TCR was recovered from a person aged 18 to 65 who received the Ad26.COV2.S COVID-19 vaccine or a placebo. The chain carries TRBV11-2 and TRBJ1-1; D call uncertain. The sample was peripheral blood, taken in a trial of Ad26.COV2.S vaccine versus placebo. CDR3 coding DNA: TGTGCCAGCACTCTTCCCGGTCGTAAGGGAGGGCCTGAAGCTTTCTTT. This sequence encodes CASTLPGRKGGPEAFF.